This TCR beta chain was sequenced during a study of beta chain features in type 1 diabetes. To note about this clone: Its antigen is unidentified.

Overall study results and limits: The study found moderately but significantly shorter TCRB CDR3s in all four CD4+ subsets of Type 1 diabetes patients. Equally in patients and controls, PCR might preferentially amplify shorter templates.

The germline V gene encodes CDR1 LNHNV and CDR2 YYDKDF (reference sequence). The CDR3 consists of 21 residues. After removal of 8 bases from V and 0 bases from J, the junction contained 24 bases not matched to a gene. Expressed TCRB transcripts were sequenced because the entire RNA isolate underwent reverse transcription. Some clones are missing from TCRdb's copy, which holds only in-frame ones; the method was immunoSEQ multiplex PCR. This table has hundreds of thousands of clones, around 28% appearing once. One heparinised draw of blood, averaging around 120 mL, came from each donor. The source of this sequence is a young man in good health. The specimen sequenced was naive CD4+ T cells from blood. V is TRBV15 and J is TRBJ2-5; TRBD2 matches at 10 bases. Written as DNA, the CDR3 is TGTGCCACCCTGCGTGGGGGGGCGGCTAGCGGGAGAGGAAGGGACCAAGAGACCCAGTACTTC. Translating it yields CATLRGGAASGRGRDQETQYF.